This TCR beta chain is from a study of cytomegalovirus exposure and HLA in healthy donors. This clone was seen a single time. Its antigen remains unidentified. The study's findings and limits: Most TCR sequences were uncommon, yet certain public TCRs appeared in many donors. Another analysis was done later, and it associated 15,000 to 20,000 TCR beta sequences with HLA alleles at 0.05 false discovery rate. One cluster of highly shared sequence variants probably arose as a sequencing artifact.

PCR amplification relied on 60 Vbeta primers (plus 13 Jbeta primers). Sequenced by immunoSEQ multiplex PCR; TCRdb stores in-frame clones only, minus some. This table holds about 150,000 clones, about 83% found once. Nominally healthy donors provided the samples, though records likely missed some immune exposures. The V and J ends lost 0 bases and 0 bases respectively, with 15 bases between them. This CDR3 region has 17 residues. From germline, CDR1 is GTSNPN and CDR2 SVGIG (reference sequence). The sequenced sample consisted of PBMCs. The sequence was obtained from a man aged 35 to 55 in good health and CMV-seropositive. The V call is TRBV30, the J call TRBJ1-5; D perhaps matches TRBD1 (5 bases). The CDR3 DNA is TGTGCCTGGAGTGTGGGGGGGTTTTCGTATAGCAATCAGCCCCAGCATTTT. It encodes CAWSVGGFSYSNQPQHF.